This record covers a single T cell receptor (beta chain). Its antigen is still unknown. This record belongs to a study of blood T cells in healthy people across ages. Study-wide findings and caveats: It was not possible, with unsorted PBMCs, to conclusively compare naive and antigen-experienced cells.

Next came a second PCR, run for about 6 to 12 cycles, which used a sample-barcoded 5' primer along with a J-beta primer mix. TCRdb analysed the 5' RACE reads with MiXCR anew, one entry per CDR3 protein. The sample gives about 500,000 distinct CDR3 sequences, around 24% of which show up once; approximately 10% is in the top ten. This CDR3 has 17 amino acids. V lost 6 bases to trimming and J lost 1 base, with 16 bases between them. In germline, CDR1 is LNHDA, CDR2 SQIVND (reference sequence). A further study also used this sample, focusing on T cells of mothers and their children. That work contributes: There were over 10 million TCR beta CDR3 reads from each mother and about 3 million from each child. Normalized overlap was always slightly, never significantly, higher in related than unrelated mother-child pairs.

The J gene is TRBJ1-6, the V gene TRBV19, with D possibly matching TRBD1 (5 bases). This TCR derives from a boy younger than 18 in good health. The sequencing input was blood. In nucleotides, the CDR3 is TGTGCCAGTAGCCCCCATTCCGGGGGGTCCTATAATTCACCCCTCCACTTT. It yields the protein CASSPHSGGSYNSPLHF.